One and the same sample provided the 13 T cell receptor beta chains below, sequenced in a study of CD8 T cells in ankylosing spondylitis. MiXCR was run by TCRdb on the 5' RACE reads, yielding one entry per CDR3 protein. Found here are about 250,000 distinct CDR3 sequences, 30% to 35% of them singletons; the top ten hold about 4.2%. The specimen sequenced was blood, either unsorted or a sorted T cell fraction (not recorded which). These receptor sequences come from a male donor with ankylosing spondylitis or in good health (not recorded which).

V gene TRBV20-1 combines with J gene TRBJ1-6, with D perhaps TRBD1 (6 bases). The CDR3 has 17 amino acids. Germline CDR1 DFQATT, CDR2 SNEGSKA (reference sequence). Trimming removed 4 bases from V and 0 bases from J, with 16 bases in between. As DNA, the CDR3 is TGCAGTGCTATCGCAACAGGGAGTAGCTCCTATAATTCACCCCTCCACTTT. This translates into CSAIATGSSSYNSPLHF.

This chain joins TRBV5-1 and TRBJ2-7; 9 positions agree with TRBD1. Trimming removed 5 bases from V and 2 bases from J; junction bases left unmatched: 8. CDR3 length: 15 residues. Germline CDR1 is SGHRS and CDR2 is YFSETQ. The CDR3: CASRDWDRATYEQYF. In nucleotides, the CDR3 is TGCGCCAGCAGGGATTGGGACAGGGCGACCTACGAGCAGTACTTC.

The gene calls are TRBV12-3 or TRBV12-4 and TRBJ2-7; TRBD1 matches at 7 bases. The trim removed 5 bases at V and 0 bases at J, leaving 13 bases unmatched. The CDR3 totals 17 residues. The CDR3 DNA reads as TGTGCCAGCAGTCCGGGCCCAGAGACAGGGCGCTCCTACGAGCAGTACTTC. This sequence encodes CASSPGPETGRSYEQYF.

This clonotype was seen a few times. This chain links TRBV29-1 with TRBJ2-1; 7 bases match TRBD1. Unmatched junction bases numbered 13, after V lost 7 bases and J lost 1 base. The CDR3 runs 16 residues. CDR1 and CDR2 from the germline V gene are SQVTM and ANQGSEA. The CDR3 loop reads CSATTMTGYSYNEQFF. For the CDR3, the DNA is TGCAGCGCTACTACGATGACAGGGTATTCCTACAATGAGCAGTTCTTC.

The chain links TRBV5-5 to TRBJ1-1; D gene ambiguous. CDR1 is SGHKS, CDR2 YYEKEE, per germline (reference sequence). This CDR3 has 15 residues. V was pared by 3 bases and J by 0 bases, with 12 bases between. As DNA, the CDR3 is TGTGCCAGCAGCTCCTCCAGTCCGATGAACACTGAAGCTTTCTTT. Protein sequence: CASSSSSPMNTEAFF.

This clonotype has just a few counts. The J gene is TRBJ1-5, the V gene TRBV5-6; 7 nucleotides agree with TRBD1. After removal of 0 bases from V and 10 bases from J, the junction contained 4 bases not matched to a gene. This CDR3 is 13 amino acids long. Germline loops: CDR1 SGHDT, CDR2 YYEEEE. The CDR3 DNA reads TGTGCCAGCAGCTTGGACAGGGGCGCCCCCCAGCATTTT. Residues: CASSLDRGAPQHF.

The chain couples TRBV20-1 to TRBJ2-3; unclear D gene. CDR1 is DFQATT and CDR2 is SNEGSKA in the germline V gene (reference sequence). CDR3 length: 11 residues. The ends were cut back, 8 bases at V and 0 bases at J, with 6 bases in the middle. The CDR3 loop reads CSPASTDTQYF. As DNA, the CDR3 is TGCAGTCCCGCTAGCACAGATACGCAGTATTTT.

This clonotype has more than one count but fewer than ten. This chain links TRBV9 with TRBJ2-1, with D possibly matching TRBD2 (5 bases). The CDR3 totals 14 residues. The V end lost 4 bases, the J end lost 0 bases, and 8 bases lay between the germline ends. Germline CDR1 and CDR2: SGDLS and YYNGEE. The CDR3 loop reads CASSFRDSYNEQFF. The CDR3 nucleotides are TGTGCCAGCAGCTTCCGGGACTCCTACAATGAGCAGTTCTTC.

This clonotype was picked up a small number of times. The chain combines TRBV12-3 or TRBV12-4 with TRBJ1-6, with D possibly being TRBD1 (5 bases). CDR3 length equals 14 residues. Trimming removed 5 bases at V and 10 bases at J, with 15 bases between. CDR3 region: CASSLQGTGSPLHF. Written as DNA, the CDR3 is TGTGCCAGCAGTCTTCAGGGTACTGGGTCACCCCTCCACTTT.

This clonotype was counted a few times. The chain joins TRBV20-1 to TRBJ2-2, with a possible D match to TRBD2 (5 bases). CDR3 length: 14 amino acids. V was shortened by 6 bases and J by 0 bases, with 11 bases between the two germline ends. Germline loops: CDR1 DFQATT, CDR2 SNEGSKA (reference sequence). This chain's CDR3 is CSARRDTNTGELFF. The CDR3 DNA follows: TGCAGTGCAAGACGGGATACGAACACCGGGGAGCTGTTTTTT.

This chain connects TRBV7-8 to TRBJ2-7; D is perhaps TRBD2 (6 bases). The V gene's germline CDR1 is SGHVS and CDR2 FQNEAQ. CDR3 length equals 15 residues. V shed 7 bases and J shed 0 bases, with 16 bases lying between them. CDR3 sequence (DNA): TGTGCCAGCACCGTGTCCCCCGGGAGCTCCTACGAGCAGTACTTC. Protein sequence: CASTVSPGSSYEQYF. Based on the CDR3 plus reference TRBV7-8 and TRBJ2-7, the full variable domain is GAGVSQSPRYKVAKRGQDVALRCDPISGHVSLFWYQQALGQGPEFLTYFQNEAQLDKSGLPSDRFFAERPEGSVSTLKIQRTQQEDSAVYLCASTVSPGSSYEQYFGPGTRLTVT.

The genes are TRBV27 and TRBJ2-7; 8 bases are a match to TRBD2. CDR1 MNHEY and CDR2 SMNVEV come from the germline V gene (reference sequence). This CDR3 has 15 residues. Losses at the gene ends were 6 bases for V and 4 bases for J; bases not matched to a gene: 11. The CDR3 DNA reads TGTGCCAGCAGATACGGCCCCGGCGGGGGGTACGAGCAGTACTTC. It encodes CASRYGPGGGYEQYF.

This clonotype has more than one count but fewer than ten. The V call is TRBV18, the J call TRBJ1-5; D is perhaps TRBD1 (5 bases). Per germline, CDR1 KGHSH and CDR2 LQKENI. The CDR3 runs 14 residues. V was pared by 2 bases and J by 3 bases, with 8 bases between. The CDR3 DNA sequence: TGTGCCAGCTCACCATCGGGGGTCAATCAGCCCCAGCATTTT. It yields the protein CASSPSGVNQPQHF.